The T cell receptor beta chain under discussion was sequenced for a study of monozygotic twins with cystic fibrosis listed by TCRdb under 2021. The study in broad terms: Barcoded libraries were prepared from about 3 micrograms of fragmented DNA with roughly 16 PCR cycles. The cohort included ten female and six male twin pairs, mostly children and adolescents, aged roughly 2.0 to 36.4 years with a median of approximately 8.2 years. On the day blood was drawn, the twins' weight-for-height and FEVPerc (FEV1 disease centile) were ranked against those of the 800 to 1,100 cohort participants. To gauge how much genetics shapes V and J gene usage, the researchers compared TCR beta repertoires both within and across 16 monozygotic twin pairs who have cystic fibrosis. Data for three of the twin pairs had already been reported earlier in a different context. What the authors observed across the whole study: In 13 of 16 pairs, V gene usage most closely resembled the co-twin's, and the same held for J usage in 8 of 16 pairs, a pattern suggesting genetic constraints. Significantly higher nucleotide-identical clonotype sharing was observed within monozygotic CF twin pairs than between unrelated CF individuals (P = 0.000026, Mann-Whitney). Simpson clonality tended to be low (median roughly 0.0098), which suggests a naive-dominated repertoire, although clonality was higher in the most severely affected patients. The cohort was small, and no association was found between shared CDR3 numbers and age, concordance or disease severity.

The twin pairs came from the European Cystic Fibrosis Twin and Sibling Study Cohort, which recruited patients from more than 150 CF clinics across 14 European countries. Zygosity and CFTR genotype were confirmed in-house, and zygosity was tested by multiplex PCR of nine short tandem repeat loci. Peripheral blood was sampled from each twin, and clinical parameters were recorded on the day of blood sampling. Phenol/chloroform extraction was used to isolate genomic DNA from peripheral blood cells, and the DNA was then kept in TE buffer at 4 degrees C. In regard to this clone: Its antigen remains undetermined. Per-base quality was not reported, and no clone a single base away is much larger than it.

The V end loses 5 bases and the J end loses 8 bases, and a stretch of 9 bases separates them. The CDR3 covers 11 residues, taking in both the cysteine and the phenylalanine. The entry retains the CDR3 DNA only, 33 bases that are in frame from base 1. According to the germline V gene (reference sequence), CDR1 reads SEHNR and CDR2 reads FQNEAQ. TCR beta CDR3 regions were amplified by multiplex PCR using the immunoSEQ immune profiling system, following the manufacturer's instructions. Sequencing was performed on an Illumina NextSeq system. The published analysis was carried out like this. Sequence data were processed on the immunoSEQ Analyzer platform, and clonality was calculated as the square root of Simpson's index of productive rearrangements. Similarity in V and J usage was quantified by Jensen-Shannon distance, and CDR3 generation probabilities were calculated with OLGA. Shared CDR3 sequences were searched in the immuneACCESS database (August 2020) and in VDJdb (December 2020). TCRdb mirrors the immuneACCESS table, restricted to in-frame sequences. Some clones are absent from its copies; in checked studies, under half trace to an unresolved V gene, and the reason for the others is unknown. That table is the source of V, J and clone size, and D and trimming were worked out from the DNA. The sample data list some 26,000 clones, and approximately 90% of these were observed just once. The biggest ten clones account for about 0.3% of the sample.

The receptor was derived from a girl aged 2-9 years with cystic fibrosis. The chain couples TRBV7-9 to TRBJ1-2, with the D gene uncertain. What was sequenced was blood. The DNA sequence is TGTGCCAGCAGCCCCAGTCCCGGCTACACCTTC. Its translation is CASSPSPGYTF.